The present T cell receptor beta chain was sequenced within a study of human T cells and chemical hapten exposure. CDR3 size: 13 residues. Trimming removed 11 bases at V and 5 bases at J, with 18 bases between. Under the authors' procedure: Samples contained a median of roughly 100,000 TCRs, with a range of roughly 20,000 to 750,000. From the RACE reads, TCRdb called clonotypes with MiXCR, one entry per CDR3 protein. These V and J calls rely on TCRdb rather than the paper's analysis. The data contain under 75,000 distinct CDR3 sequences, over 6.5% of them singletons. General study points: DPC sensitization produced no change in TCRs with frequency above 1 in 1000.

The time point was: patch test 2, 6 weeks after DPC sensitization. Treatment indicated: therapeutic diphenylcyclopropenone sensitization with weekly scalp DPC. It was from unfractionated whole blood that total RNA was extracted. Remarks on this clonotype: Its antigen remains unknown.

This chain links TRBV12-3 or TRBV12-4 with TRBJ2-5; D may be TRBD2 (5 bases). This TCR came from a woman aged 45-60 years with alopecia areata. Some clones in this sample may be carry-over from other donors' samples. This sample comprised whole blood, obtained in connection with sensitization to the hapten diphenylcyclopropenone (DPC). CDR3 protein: CASRKAAGETQYF. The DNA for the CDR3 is TGTGCCTCCCGGAAAGCGGCGGGTGAGACCCAGTACTTC.